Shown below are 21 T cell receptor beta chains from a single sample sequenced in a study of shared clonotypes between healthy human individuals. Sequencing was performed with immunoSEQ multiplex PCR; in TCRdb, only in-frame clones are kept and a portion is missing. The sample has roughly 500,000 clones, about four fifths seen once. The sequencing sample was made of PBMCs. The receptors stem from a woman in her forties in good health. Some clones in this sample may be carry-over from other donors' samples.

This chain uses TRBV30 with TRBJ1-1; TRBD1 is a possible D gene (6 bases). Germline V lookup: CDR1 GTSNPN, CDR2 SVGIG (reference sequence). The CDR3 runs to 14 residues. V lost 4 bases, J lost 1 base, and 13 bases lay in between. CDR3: CAWKTDRPNTEAFF. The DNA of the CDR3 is TGTGCCTGGAAAACGGACAGACCGAACACTGAAGCTTTCTTT.

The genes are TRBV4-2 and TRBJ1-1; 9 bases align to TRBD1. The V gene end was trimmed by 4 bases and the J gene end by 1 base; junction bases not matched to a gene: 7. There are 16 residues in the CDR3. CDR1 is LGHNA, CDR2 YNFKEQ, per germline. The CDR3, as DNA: TGTGCCAGCAGCCCGGGGACAGGGAGAGGGAACACTGAAGCTTTCTTT. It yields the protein CASSPGTGRGNTEAFF.

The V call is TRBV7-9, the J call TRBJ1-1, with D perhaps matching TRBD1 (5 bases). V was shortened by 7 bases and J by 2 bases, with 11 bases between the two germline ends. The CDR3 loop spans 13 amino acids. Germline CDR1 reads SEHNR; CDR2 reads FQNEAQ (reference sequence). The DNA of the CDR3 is TGTGCCAGCAACCGGGGGTCAAACACTGAAGCTTTCTTT. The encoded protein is CASNRGSNTEAFF.

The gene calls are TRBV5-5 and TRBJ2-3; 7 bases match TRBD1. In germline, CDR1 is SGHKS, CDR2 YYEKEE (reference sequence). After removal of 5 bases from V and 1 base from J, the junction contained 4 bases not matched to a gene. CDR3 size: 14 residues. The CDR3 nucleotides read TGTGCCAGCAGACTCGGACAGGGCACAGATACGCAGTATTTT. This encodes CASRLGQGTDTQYF.

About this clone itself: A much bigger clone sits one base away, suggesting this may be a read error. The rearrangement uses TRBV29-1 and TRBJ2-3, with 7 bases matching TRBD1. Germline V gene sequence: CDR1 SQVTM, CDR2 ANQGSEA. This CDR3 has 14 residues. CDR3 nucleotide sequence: TGCAGCGTTGAAGGGACAGGAGGCACAGATACGCGGTATTTT. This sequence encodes CSVEGTGGTDTRYF.

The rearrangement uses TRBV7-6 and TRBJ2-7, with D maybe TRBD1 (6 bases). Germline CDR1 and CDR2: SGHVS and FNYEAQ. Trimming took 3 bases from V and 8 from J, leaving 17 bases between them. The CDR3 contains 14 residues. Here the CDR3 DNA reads TGTGCCAGCAGCTTCCCCCTCAGGGGTGATAAGCAGTACTTC. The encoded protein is CASSFPLRGDKQYF.

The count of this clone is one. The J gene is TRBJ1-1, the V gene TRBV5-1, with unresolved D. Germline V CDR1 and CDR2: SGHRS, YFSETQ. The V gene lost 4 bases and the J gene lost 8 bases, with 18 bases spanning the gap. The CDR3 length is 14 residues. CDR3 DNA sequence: TGCGCCAGCAGCCCGAGCGGGGATCGCGAAGAAGCTTTCTTT. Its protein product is CASSPSGDREEAFF. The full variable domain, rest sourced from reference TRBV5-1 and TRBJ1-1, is KAGVTQTPRYLIKTRGQQVTLSCSPISGHRSVSWYQQTPGQGLQFLFEYFSETQRNKGNFPGRFSGRQFSNSRSEMNVSTLELGDSALYLCASSPSGDREEAFFGQGTRLTVV.

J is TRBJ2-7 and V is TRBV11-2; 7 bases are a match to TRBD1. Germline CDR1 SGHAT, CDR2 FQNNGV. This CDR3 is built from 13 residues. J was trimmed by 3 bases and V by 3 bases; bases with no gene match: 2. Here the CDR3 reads CASSLDRYYEQYF. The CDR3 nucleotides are TGTGCCAGCAGCTTGGACAGGTACTACGAGCAGTACTTC. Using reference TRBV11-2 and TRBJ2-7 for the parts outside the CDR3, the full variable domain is EAGVAQSPRYKIIEKRQSVAFWCNPISGHATLYWYQQILGQGPKLLIQFQNNGVVDDSQLPKDRFSAERLKGVDSTLKIQPAKLEDSAVYLCASSLDRYYEQYFGPGTRLTVT.

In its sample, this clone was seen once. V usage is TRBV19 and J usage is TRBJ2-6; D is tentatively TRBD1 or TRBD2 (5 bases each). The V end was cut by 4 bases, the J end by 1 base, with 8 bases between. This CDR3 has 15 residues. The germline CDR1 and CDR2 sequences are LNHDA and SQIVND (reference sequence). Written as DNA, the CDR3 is TGTGCCAGTAGTAGTGGGGGTTCTGGGGCCAACGTCCTGACTTTC. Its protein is CASSSGGSGANVLTF.

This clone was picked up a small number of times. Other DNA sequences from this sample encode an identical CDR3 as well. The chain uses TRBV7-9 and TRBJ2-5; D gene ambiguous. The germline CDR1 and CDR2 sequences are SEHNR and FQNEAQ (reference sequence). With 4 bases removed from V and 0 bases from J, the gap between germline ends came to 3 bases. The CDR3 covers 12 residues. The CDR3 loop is CASSSYQETQYF. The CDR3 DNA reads TGTGCCAGCAGCTCGTACCAAGAGACCCAGTACTTC.

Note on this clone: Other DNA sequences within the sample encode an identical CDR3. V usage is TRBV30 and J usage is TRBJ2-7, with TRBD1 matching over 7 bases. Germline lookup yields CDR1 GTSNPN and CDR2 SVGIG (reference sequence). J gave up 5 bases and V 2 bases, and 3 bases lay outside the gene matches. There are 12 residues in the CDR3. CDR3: CAWSPTGDEQYF. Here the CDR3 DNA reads TGTGCCTGGAGTCCAACAGGGGACGAGCAGTACTTC.

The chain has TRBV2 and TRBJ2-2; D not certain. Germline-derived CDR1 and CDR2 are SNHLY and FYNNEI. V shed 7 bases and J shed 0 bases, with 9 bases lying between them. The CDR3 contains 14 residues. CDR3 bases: TGTGCCAGCAAGGCAGCCTCGAACACCGGGGAGCTGTTTTTT. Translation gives CASKAASNTGELFF.

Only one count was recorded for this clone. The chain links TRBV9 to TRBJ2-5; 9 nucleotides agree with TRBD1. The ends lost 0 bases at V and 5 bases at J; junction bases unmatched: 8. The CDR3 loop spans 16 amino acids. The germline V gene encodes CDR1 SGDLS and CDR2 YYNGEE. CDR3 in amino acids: CASSVEAQGAFETQYF. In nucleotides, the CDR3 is TGTGCCAGCAGCGTAGAAGCACAGGGGGCTTTTGAGACCCAGTACTTC.

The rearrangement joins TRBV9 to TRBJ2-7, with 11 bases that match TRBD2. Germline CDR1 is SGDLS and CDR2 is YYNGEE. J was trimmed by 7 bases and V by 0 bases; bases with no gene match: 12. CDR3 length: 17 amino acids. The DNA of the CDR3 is TGTGCCAGCAGCGTAGACACTAGCGGGGGAAGAGTTGGTGAGCAGTACTTC. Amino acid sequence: CASSVDTSGGRVGEQYF.

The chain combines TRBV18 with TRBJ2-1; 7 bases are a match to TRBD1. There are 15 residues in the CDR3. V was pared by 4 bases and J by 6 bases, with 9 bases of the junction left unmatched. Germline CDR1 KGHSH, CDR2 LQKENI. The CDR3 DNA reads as TGTGCCAGCTCACGCCCGGGACAGAAACTCAATGAGCAGTTCTTC. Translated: CASSRPGQKLNEQFF.

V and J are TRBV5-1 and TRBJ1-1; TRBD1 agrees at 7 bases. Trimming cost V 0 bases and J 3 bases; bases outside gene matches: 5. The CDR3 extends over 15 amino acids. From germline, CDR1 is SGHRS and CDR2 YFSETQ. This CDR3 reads CASSLVFQGDTEAFF. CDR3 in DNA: TGCGCCAGCAGCTTGGTTTTCCAGGGGGACACTGAAGCTTTCTTT.

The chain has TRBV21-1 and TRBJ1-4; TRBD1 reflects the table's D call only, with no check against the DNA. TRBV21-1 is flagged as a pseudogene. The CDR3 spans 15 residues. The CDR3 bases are TGTGCCAGCAGCACCTCGGGACAGTCCTATGAAAAACTGTTTTTT. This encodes CASSTSGQSYEKLFF.

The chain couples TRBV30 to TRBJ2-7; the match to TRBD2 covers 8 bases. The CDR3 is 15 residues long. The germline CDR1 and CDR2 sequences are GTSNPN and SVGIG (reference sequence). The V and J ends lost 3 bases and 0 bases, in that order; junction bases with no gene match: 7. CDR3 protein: CAWRPGGGGSYEQYF. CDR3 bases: TGTGCCTGGAGGCCCGGGGGGGGTGGCTCCTACGAGCAGTACTTC.

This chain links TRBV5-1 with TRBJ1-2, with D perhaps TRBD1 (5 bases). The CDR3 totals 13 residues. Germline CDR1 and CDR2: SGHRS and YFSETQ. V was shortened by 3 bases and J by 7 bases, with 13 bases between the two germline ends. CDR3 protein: CASSSTGTGGYTF. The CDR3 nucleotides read TGCGCCAGCAGCTCCACAGGTACGGGTGGCTACACCTTC.

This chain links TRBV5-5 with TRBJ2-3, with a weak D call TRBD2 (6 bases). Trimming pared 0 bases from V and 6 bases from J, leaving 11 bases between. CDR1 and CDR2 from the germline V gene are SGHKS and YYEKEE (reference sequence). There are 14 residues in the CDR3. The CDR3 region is CASSLAGRSDTQYF. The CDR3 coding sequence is TGTGCCAGCAGCTTGGCCGGGAGATCGGATACGCAGTATTTT.

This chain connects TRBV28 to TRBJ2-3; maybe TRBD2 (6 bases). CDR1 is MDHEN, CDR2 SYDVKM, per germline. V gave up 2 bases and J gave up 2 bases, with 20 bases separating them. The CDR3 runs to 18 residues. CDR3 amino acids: CASSLVGPARGITDTQYF. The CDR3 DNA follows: TGTGCCAGCAGTTTAGTTGGCCCGGCGCGGGGAATCACAGATACGCAGTATTTT.